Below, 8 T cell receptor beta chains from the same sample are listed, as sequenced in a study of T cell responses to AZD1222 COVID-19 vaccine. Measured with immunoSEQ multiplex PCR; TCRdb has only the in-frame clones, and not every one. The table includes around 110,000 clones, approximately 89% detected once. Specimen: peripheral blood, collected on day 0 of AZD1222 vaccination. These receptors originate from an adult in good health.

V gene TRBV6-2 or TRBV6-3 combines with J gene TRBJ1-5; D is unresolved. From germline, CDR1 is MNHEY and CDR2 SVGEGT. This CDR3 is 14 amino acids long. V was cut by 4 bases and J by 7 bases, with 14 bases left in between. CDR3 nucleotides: TGTGCCAGCAGTTTCGCCCCTGTTGGGCAGCCCCAGCATTTT. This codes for CASSFAPVGQPQHF.

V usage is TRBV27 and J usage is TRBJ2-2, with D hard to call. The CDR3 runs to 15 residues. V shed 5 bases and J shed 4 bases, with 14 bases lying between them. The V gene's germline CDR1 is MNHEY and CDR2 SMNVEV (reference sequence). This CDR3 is CASSLSPHSTGELFF. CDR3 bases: TGTGCCAGCAGTCTGAGCCCCCACTCCACCGGGGAGCTGTTTTTT.

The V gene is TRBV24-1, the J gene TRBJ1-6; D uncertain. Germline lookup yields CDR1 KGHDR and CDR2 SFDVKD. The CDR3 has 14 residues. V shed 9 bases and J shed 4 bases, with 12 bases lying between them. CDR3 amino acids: CATLKRIYNSPLHF. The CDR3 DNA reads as TGTGCCACCCTAAAGAGAATTTATAATTCACCCCTCCACTTT.

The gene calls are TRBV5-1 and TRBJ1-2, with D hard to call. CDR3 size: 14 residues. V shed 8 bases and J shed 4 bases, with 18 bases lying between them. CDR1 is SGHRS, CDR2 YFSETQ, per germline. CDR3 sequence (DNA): TGCGCCAGTAGAGGCACGGCCGACACCTATGGCTACACCTTC. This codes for CASRGTADTYGYTF.

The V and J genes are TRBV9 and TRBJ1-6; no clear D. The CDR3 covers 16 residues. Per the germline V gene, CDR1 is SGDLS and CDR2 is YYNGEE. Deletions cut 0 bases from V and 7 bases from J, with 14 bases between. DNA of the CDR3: TGTGCCAGCAGCGTAGTTGGACGAGCCGCAAATTCACCCCTCCACTTT. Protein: CASSVVGRAANSPLHF.

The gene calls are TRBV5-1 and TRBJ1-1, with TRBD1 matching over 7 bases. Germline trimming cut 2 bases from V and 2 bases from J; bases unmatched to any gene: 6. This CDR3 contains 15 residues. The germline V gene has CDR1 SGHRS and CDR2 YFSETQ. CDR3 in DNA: TGCGCCAGCAGCTTTACGGGACAGCGCAACACTGAAGCTTTCTTT. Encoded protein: CASSFTGQRNTEAFF.

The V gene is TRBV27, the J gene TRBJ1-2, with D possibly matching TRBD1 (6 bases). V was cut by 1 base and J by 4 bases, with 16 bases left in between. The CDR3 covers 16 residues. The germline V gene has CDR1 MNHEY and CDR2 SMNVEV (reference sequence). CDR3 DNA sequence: TGTGCCAGCAGTTTATTATCAGGGGCTCGAGCCTATGGCTACACCTTC. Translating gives CASSLLSGARAYGYTF.

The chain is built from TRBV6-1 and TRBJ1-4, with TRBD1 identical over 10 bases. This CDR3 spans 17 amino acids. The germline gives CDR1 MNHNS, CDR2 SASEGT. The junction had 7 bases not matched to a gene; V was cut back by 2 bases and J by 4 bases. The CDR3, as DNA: TGTGCCAGCAGTGAATCGACAGGGGGCTTCATTAATGAAAAACTGTTTTTT. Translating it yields CASSESTGGFINEKLFF.